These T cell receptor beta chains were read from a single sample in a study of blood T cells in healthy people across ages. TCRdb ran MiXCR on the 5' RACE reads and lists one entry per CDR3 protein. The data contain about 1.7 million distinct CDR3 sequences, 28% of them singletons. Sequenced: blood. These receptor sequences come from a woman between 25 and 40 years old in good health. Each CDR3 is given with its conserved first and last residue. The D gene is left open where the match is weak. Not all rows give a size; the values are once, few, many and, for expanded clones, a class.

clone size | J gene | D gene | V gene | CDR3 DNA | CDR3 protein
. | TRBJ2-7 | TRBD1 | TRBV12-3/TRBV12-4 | TGTGCCAGCAGTCCGGACAGGGACAAAGGCGAGCAGTACTTC | CASSPDRDKGEQYF
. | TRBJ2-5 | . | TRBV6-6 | TGTGCCAGCAGTTACGGGCCAGGGCACCAAGAGACCCAGTACTTC | CASSYGPGHQETQYF
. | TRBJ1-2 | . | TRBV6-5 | TGTGCCAGCAGTTACCAGAGGGGTGGCGGGAGTGGCTACACCTTC | CASSYQRGGGSGYTF
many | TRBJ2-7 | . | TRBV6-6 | TGTGCCAGCAGTCAATCCCCCTACGACCCCCCCTACGAGCAGTACTTC | CASSQSPYDPPYEQYF
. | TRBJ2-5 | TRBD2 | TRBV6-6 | TGTGCCAGCAGTTACAGGCTAGCGGTAGAGACCCAGTACTTC | CASSYRLAVETQYF
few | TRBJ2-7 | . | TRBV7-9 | TGTGCCAGCAGCTTCGACGCCGAAATGGGGCAGTACTTC | CASSFDAEMGQYF
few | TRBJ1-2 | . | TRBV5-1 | TGCGCCAGCAGCTTGGCGGGCAGAGCTAGGGACTATGGCTACACCTTC | CASSLAGRARDYGYTF
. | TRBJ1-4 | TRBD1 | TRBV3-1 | TGTGCCAGCAGGCCTAACAGGGGAAGAGGTGAAAAACTGTTTTTT | CASRPNRGRGEKLFF
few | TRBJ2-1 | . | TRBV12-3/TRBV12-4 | TGTGCCAGCAGTTTTGTGGCTAGCGCCTTTAATGAGCAGTTCTTC | CASSFVASAFNEQFF
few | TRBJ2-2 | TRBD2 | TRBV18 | TGTGCCAGCTCACCGACTAGCGGGAGTGATACCGGGGAGCTGTTTTTT | CASSPTSGSDTGELFF
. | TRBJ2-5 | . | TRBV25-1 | TGTGCCAGCAGTGAAGGGGGCCAGTGGCGAGAGACCCAGTACTTC | CASSEGGQWRETQYF
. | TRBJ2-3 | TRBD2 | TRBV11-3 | TGTGCCAGCAGCTTACTAGCGGGGGGCTCAGGAGATACGCAGTATTTT | CASSLLAGGSGDTQYF
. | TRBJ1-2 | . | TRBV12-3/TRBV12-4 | TGTGCCAGCACCTCGATCTGGGGTGGCTACACCTTC | CASTSIWGGYTF
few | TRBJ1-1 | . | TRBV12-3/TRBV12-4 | TGTGCCAGCAATTCACCCTTTAGGAAAGGTACAGCTTTCTTT | CASNSPFRKGTAFF
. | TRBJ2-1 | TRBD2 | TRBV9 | TGTGCCAGCAGCGAGGTAGCGGGAGGTGGTAATGAGCAGTTCTTC | CASSEVAGGGNEQFF
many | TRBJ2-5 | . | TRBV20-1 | TGCAGTGCTAGGTGGCAGGCCCAAGAGACCCAGTACTTC | CSARWQAQETQYF
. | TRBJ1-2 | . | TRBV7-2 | TGTGCCAGCGGCAGTTCCAGGGGATTAGGCTACACCTTC | CASGSSRGLGYTF
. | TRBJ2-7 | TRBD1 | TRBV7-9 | TGTGCCAGCAGCCACCGGGACAGGGGTAGCTCCTACGAGCAGTACTTC | CASSHRDRGSSYEQYF
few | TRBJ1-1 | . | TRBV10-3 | TGTGCCATCAGCCGAGAGGGGAACACTGAAGCTTTCTTT | CAISREGNTEAFF
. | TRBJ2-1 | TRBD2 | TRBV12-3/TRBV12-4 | TGTGCCAGCAGTTCGTTAGCGGGAGGGCCAGGTGAGCAGTTCTTC | CASSSLAGGPGEQFF
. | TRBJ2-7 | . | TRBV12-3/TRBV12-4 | TGTGCCAGCAGTATGGTCGGCGAGCAGTACTTC | CASSMVGEQYF
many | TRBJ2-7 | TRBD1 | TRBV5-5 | TGTGCCAGCAGCTGGGGACAGAACTACGAGCAGTACTTC | CASSWGQNYEQYF
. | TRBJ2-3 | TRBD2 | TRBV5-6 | TGTGCCAGCAGCCCGAGCGGGGCCCTCACAGATACGCAGTATTTT | CASSPSGALTDTQYF
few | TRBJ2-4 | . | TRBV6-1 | TGTGCCAGCAGTGAACCTCAGGGTTGCCTTCCGCAGTACTTC | CASSEPQGCLPQYF
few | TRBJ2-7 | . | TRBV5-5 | TGTGCCAGCAGCTTTGGTTCTTGCGACGAGCAGTACTTC | CASSFGSCDEQYF
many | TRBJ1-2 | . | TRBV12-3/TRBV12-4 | TGTGCCAGCAGCCTTAAGGGGGAGGGGATCGGCTACACCTTC | CASSLKGEGIGYTF
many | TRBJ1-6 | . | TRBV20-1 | TGCAGTGCTAGAGCGGCCGGGAGCTCCTATAATTCACCCCTCCACTTT | CSARAAGSSYNSPLHF
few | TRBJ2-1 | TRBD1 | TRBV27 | TGTGCCAGCAGTTTATCACAGGGGGCGGGATACAATGAGCAGTTCTTC | CASSLSQGAGYNEQFF
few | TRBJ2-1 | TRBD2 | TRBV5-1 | TGCGCCAGCAGTTATACTAGCGGGAAGAATGAGCAGTTCTTC | CASSYTSGKNEQFF
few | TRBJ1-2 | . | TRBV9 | TGTGCCAGCAGCGTAGACAGGGTCGGAAGCTACACCTTC | CASSVDRVGSYTF
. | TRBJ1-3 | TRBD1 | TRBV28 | TGTGCCAGCAGTCGACGGGACAGTGTGTCGGGAAACACCATATATTTT | CASSRRDSVSGNTIYF
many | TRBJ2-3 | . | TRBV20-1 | TGCAGTGCTAGACCAGGGACCGTCACAGATACGCAGTATTTT | CSARPGTVTDTQYF
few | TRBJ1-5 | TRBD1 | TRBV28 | TGTGCCAGCCGGACAGGGGGGTATAGCAATCAGCCCCAGCATTTT | CASRTGGYSNQPQHF
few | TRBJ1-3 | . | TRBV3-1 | TGTGCCAGCAGCCAACAATACTCTGGAAACACCATATATTTT | CASSQQYSGNTIYF
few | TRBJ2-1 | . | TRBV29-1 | TGCAGCGTGTGGGAGGACCCCTACAATGAGCAGTTCTTC | CSVWEDPYNEQFF
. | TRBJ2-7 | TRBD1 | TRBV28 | TGTGCCAGCCTCAGGGGGCCCTCCGAGCAGTACTTC | CASLRGPSEQYF
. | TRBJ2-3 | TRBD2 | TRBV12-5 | TGTGCCGCGGGGGGGCAGGAAGATACGCAGTATTTT | CAAGGQEDTQYF
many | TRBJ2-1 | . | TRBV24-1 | TGTGCCACCAGTGATTTTGCTGCGGGTGAGCAGTTCTTC | CATSDFAAGEQFF
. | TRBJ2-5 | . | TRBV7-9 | TGTGCCAGCAGTTTGCGGAGGGATGGGCCAGAGACCCAGTACTTC | CASSLRRDGPETQYF
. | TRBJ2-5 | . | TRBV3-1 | TGTGCCAGCAGCCAAGGGTTCCGACTAGTCAAAACGTCGCAAGAGACCCAGTACTTC | CASSQGFRLVKTSQETQYF
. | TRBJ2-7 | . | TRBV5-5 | TGTGCCAGCAGCTTGTTGCAGGGAACATACGAGCAGTACTTC | CASSLLQGTYEQYF
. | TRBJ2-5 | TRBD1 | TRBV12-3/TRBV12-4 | TGTGCCAGCAGTCCGAGGGACAGGGCGGAACGGGAGACCCAGTACTTC | CASSPRDRAERETQYF
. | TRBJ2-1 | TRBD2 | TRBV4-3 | TGCGCCAGCAGCCAGCAACTAGCGGGAGGGTATAAGGACTCCTACAATGAGCAGTTCTTC | CASSQQLAGGYKDSYNEQFF
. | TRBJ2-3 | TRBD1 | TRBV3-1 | TGTGCCAGCAGCCAAGATTCTGGCAGGGGGAGCGATACGCAGTATTTT | CASSQDSGRGSDTQYF
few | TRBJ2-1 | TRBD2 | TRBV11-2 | TGTGCCAGCAGCTCAAATTTCGGGACGACGGATAACAGCGGGAGCCTTACGGACAATGAGCAGTTCTTC | CASSSNFGTTDNSGSLTDNEQFF
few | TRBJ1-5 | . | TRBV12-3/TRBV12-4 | TGTGCCAGTCAACCGGGTCCCAATCAGCCCCAGCATTTT | CASQPGPNQPQHF